This T cell receptor (beta chain) was recorded in a study of T cells in Graves' hyperthyroidism and ophthalmopathy. Overall study: Initial diagnosis, before any treatment, was when peripheral blood was collected. Study findings and constraints: From stable hyperthyroidism, ophthalmopathy was separated by a 13 V-J model.

The table lists this clonotype with many counts. Its antigen is not identified. This CDR3 has 12 residues. Trimming pared 7 bases from V and 4 bases from J, leaving 10 bases between. Looked up from germline, CDR1 is SQVTM and CDR2 is ANQGSEA. The investigators amplified TCR beta CDR3 regions from RNA transcripts. Researchers ran a first-round RT-PCR on the TCR CDR3 using the HTBI primer set. TCRdb independently ran MiXCR on the multiplex PCR reads; one entry per CDR3 protein. The table lists approximately 600,000 distinct CDR3 sequences, roughly 14% of them singletons. Ophthalmopathy patients had Clinical Activity Score at least 3, NOSPECS grade at least 4, duration under 3 months. Uncontrolled infection, other autoimmune disease, pregnancy or lactation excluded patients.

Sequencing was carried out using blood. The TCR originated in a woman in her 40s with Graves' ophthalmopathy. The chain employs TRBV29-1 and TRBJ2-2; D possibly corresponds to TRBD1 (6 bases). DNA for the CDR3: TGCAGCGGGGGGCAGGGCACCGGGGAGCTGTTTTTT. Its translation: CSGGQGTGELFF.